The 29 T cell receptor beta chains in this list originate from one sample, sequenced in a study of metastatic and nonmetastatic thyroid tumors (dated by TCRdb to 2020 to 2021). None of the patients had been given any treatment before thyroid surgery. The receptor library was made with PCR. TCRdb shows the sequencer as Illumina HiSeq 4000. TCRdb itself trimmed the public reads at Q25 with fastp, ran MiXCR and retained productive beta chains. The sample table holds roughly 20,000 clones, of which 25% to 30% were seen once. The top ten hold roughly 13% of the sample. Sample: tumor tissue. The receptors stem from a female donor with papillary thyroid cancer or a benign thyroid nodule (not recorded which). Some clones in this sample may be carry-over from other donors' samples.

This clone is medium-sized. One end of the junction is discordant with germline, which a read error may explain. The gene calls are TRBV27 and TRBJ2-6; D call uncertain. Per germline, CDR1 MNHEY and CDR2 SMNVEV (reference sequence). This CDR3 region has 13 residues. In DNA, the CDR3 is TGCGCTAGAGCCCATTCTGGGGCCAACGTCCTGACTTTC. This sequence encodes CARAHSGANVLTF.

In this sample, this clone is medium-sized. V usage is TRBV28 and J usage is TRBJ2-5; D gene unclear. Germline values: CDR1 MDHEN, CDR2 SYDVKM. V was shortened by 5 bases and J by 2 bases, with 15 bases between the two germline ends. The CDR3 loop spans 15 amino acids. CDR3 sequence reads: CASSPRQIIQETQYF. The CDR3 DNA follows: TGTGCCAGCAGTCCACGCCAGATTATTCAAGAGACCCAGTACTTC.

The J gene is TRBJ1-2, the V gene TRBV6-1; D uncertain. V lost 0 bases and J lost 4, with 9 bases in between. CDR1 is MNHNS and CDR2 is SASEGT in the germline V gene. CDR3 size: 14 residues. CDR3 sequence (DNA): TGTGCCAGCAGTGAAGCGGGAGACGGCTATGGCTACACCTTC. This gives the protein CASSEAGDGYGYTF.

The genes are TRBV6-1 and TRBJ2-1; 10 nucleotides agree with TRBD1. The J segment lost 7 bases and the V segment lost 5 bases, leaving 8 bases of the junction unmatched. From germline, CDR1 is MNHNS and CDR2 SASEGT. There are 15 residues in the CDR3. The CDR3 sequence: CASSTGQGFGNEQFF. The CDR3 nucleotides read TGTGCCAGCAGTACGGGACAGGGGTTCGGGAATGAGCAGTTCTTC.

J is TRBJ2-1 and V is TRBV6-2 or TRBV6-3; 7 nucleotides align to TRBD2. J gave up 0 bases and V 6 bases, and 8 bases lay outside the gene matches. Germline values: CDR1 MNHEY, CDR2 SVGEGT. The CDR3 contains 16 residues. The CDR3 region is CASRWDGGSSYNEQFF. The CDR3 DNA reads as TGTGCCAGCAGGTGGGACGGGGGGAGCTCCTACAATGAGCAGTTCTTC.

The chain combines TRBV6-1 with TRBJ2-1; D perhaps matches TRBD1 (5 bases). The CDR3 loop spans 14 amino acids. Trimming removed 5 bases from V and 1 base from J, with 9 bases in between. Germline CDR1 and CDR2: MNHNS and SASEGT. CDR3 in DNA: TGTGCCAGCAGTACGGCAGGGTCCTACAATGAGCAGTTCTTC. Translation: CASSTAGSYNEQFF.

The J gene is TRBJ1-5, the V gene TRBV30, with 8 bases that match TRBD1. The length of the CDR3 is 14 residues. V dropped 6 bases and J dropped 6; count of bases not matched to a gene: 10. The germline gives CDR1 GTSNPN, CDR2 SVGIG (reference sequence). This chain's CDR3 is CACRRQGSGQPQHF. CDR3 nucleotide sequence: TGTGCCTGCAGAAGACAGGGGAGCGGTCAGCCCCAGCATTTT.

This clone was detected only a few times. The gene calls are TRBV10-3 and TRBJ2-7; 7 bases agree with TRBD2. Trimming removed 8 bases from V and 0 bases from J; junction bases left unmatched: 4. This CDR3 region has 13 residues. Per the germline V gene, CDR1 is ENHRY and CDR2 is SYGVKD. The CDR3 nucleotides are TGTGCCATCGCGGGCGGGGGCTCCTACGAGCAGTACTTC. As protein: CAIAGGGSYEQYF.

J is TRBJ2-3 and V is TRBV10-3, with 10 bases aligning to TRBD2. Germline V CDR1 and CDR2: ENHRY, SYGVKD. After removal of 2 bases from V and 4 bases from J, the junction contained 9 bases not matched to a gene. The CDR3 has 17 amino acids. DNA for the CDR3: TGTGCCATCAGTGAGAATGGCCTAGCGGGAGTAGCAGATACGCAGTATTTT. Translating it yields CAISENGLAGVADTQYF.

This clone has more than one count but fewer than ten. The chain recombines TRBV12-3 or TRBV12-4 with TRBJ2-5, with D uncertain. V lost 6 bases and J 5 bases, leaving 16 bases between the germline ends. The CDR3 contains 14 residues. This CDR3 reads CASRPPGHRETQYF. DNA for the CDR3: TGTGCCAGCAGGCCCCCCGGGCACCGGGAGACCCAGTACTTC.

This clone appeared a few times. The chain links TRBV24-1 to TRBJ1-5; 7 nucleotides align to TRBD1. The germline CDR1 and CDR2 sequences are KGHDR and SFDVKD. The CDR3 has 12 residues. With V trimmed by 10 bases and J by 4 bases, 3 bases remained unmatched. The CDR3 is CATGDSNQPQHF. CDR3 DNA: TGTGCCACTGGGGACAGTAATCAGCCCCAGCATTTT.

This clone has more than one count but fewer than ten. The CDR3 DNA reads TGTGCCTGGATGGTAGCGGGAGGTGGTAGGGAGCTGTTTTTT. Protein sequence: CAWMVAGGGRELFF. The rearrangement uses TRBV30 and TRBJ2-2; 10 bases map to TRBD2. V trimming: 4 bases; J trimming: 9 bases; junction bases outside the gene matches: 8. The CDR3 has 14 amino acids. Per the germline V gene, CDR1 is GTSNPN and CDR2 is SVGIG (reference sequence).

This chain uses TRBV11-2 with TRBJ2-3, with 7 bases aligning to TRBD1. The CDR3 spans 18 residues. The V gene's germline CDR1 is SGHAT and CDR2 FQNNGV. V trimming: 2 bases; J trimming: 4 bases; junction bases outside the gene matches: 15. The CDR3, as DNA: TGTGCCAGCAGCTTATATTACAGGACAGGAATCAATCCAGATACGCAGTATTTT. This codes for CASSLYYRTGINPDTQYF.

This clone showed up many times. The CDR3 coding sequence is TGTGCCAGCACCGGACTAGCTAGCACAGATACGCAGTATTTT. It is translated as CASTGLASTDTQYF. The chain employs TRBV6-4 and TRBJ2-3, with TRBD2 matching 8 bases. Germline loops: CDR1 MRHNA, CDR2 SNTAGT. The CDR3 length is 14 residues. Germline trimming cut 7 bases from V and 0 bases from J; bases unmatched to any gene: 3.

CDR3: CAILRLGSYEQYF. The CDR3 nucleotides read TGTGCCATCCTGCGGTTAGGATCCTACGAGCAGTACTTC. The rearrangement links TRBV6-1 to TRBJ2-7; D gene ambiguous. The CDR3 spans 13 residues. Germline V lookup: CDR1 MNHNS, CDR2 SASEGT. V was cut by 10 bases and J by 1 base, with 14 bases left in between.

This clone is classed as medium-sized. In nucleotides, the CDR3 is TGTGCCAGCAGAAACTACCGCCCGCTCTACGAGCAGTACTTC. The encoded protein is CASRNYRPLYEQYF. The V gene is TRBV28, the J gene TRBJ2-7; D not certain. Germline V lookup: CDR1 MDHEN, CDR2 SYDVKM. This CDR3 is built from 14 residues. V lost 6 bases, J lost 3 bases, and 15 bases lay in between. Based on the CDR3 plus reference TRBV28 and TRBJ2-7, the full variable domain is DVKVTQSSRYLVKRTGEKVFLECVQDMDHENMFWYRQDPGLGLRLIYFSYDVKMKEKGDIPEGYSVSREKKERFSLILESASTNQTSMYLCASRNYRPLYEQYFGPGTRLTVT.

The chain combines TRBV2 with TRBJ2-1, with D possibly being TRBD2 (5 bases). The CDR3 covers 19 residues. V lost 0 bases, J lost 0 bases, and 18 bases lay in between. Germline lookup yields CDR1 SNHLY and CDR2 FYNNEI. The CDR3 coding sequence is TGTGCCAGCAGTGAAGCGCCCCCCGCCTTCCGGGACTCCTACAATGAGCAGTTCTTC. Translating gives CASSEAPPAFRDSYNEQFF. The variable domain in full, completed from reference TRBV2 and TRBJ2-1, reads EPEVTQTPSHQVTQMGQEVILRCVPISNHLYFYWYRQILGQKVEFLVSFYNNEISEKSEIFDDQFSVERPDGSNFTLKIRSTKLEDSAMYFCASSEAPPAFRDSYNEQFFGPGTRLTVL.

This chain joins TRBV29-1 and TRBJ1-1, with D hard to call. The CDR3 contains 11 residues. CDR1 and CDR2 from the germline V gene are SQVTM and ANQGSEA. Here the CDR3 DNA reads TGCAGAGCCCGGGGAGAGGCGGGAGCTTTCTTT. Protein: CRARGEAGAFF. Full variable domain (remainder filled in from reference TRBV29-1 and TRBJ1-1): SAVISQKPSRDICQRGTSLTIQCQVDSQVTMMFWYRQQPGQSLTLIATANQGSEATYESGFVIDKFPISRPNLTFSTLTVSNMSPEDSSIYLCRARGEAGAFFGQGTRLTVV.

This clone was counted only a few times. Relative to the germline gene, one junction end is altered; a read error may explain this. V is TRBV25-1 and J is TRBJ2-3; 8 nucleotides align to TRBD2. CDR3 length: 17 residues. Germline CDR1 MGHDK, CDR2 SYGVNS. The CDR3 DNA follows: TGTGCCGGCAGTGAATGGAGAGCGGGGGCTACGGCAGATACGCAGTATTTT. It is translated as CAGSEWRAGATADTQYF. Variable domain in full (rest from reference TRBV25-1 and TRBJ2-3): EADIYQTPRYLVIGTGKKITLECSQTMGHDKMYWYQQDPGMELHLIHYSYGVNSTEKGDLSSESTVSRIRTEHFPLTLESARPSHTSQYLCAGSEWRAGATADTQYFGPGTRLTVL.

This clone was counted between two and nine times. The chain has TRBV28 and TRBJ1-2; D unresolved. The germline V gene has CDR1 MDHEN and CDR2 SYDVKM. V was shortened by 2 bases and J by 0 bases, with 13 bases between the two germline ends. The CDR3 runs to 16 residues. DNA of the CDR3: TGTGCCAGCAGTTTACCCCGGAGGGCCCCTAACTATGGCTACACCTTC. Protein product: CASSLPRRAPNYGYTF.

This chain uses TRBV28 with TRBJ2-2, with 9 positions matching TRBD2. The CDR3 has 16 residues. Trimming cost V 10 bases and J 0 bases; bases outside gene matches: 9. Germline loops: CDR1 MDHEN, CDR2 SYDVKM. This CDR3 reads CATQAGGGSNTGELFF. The CDR3 DNA reads TGTGCCACCCAGGCGGGAGGGGGGTCGAACACCGGGGAGCTGTTTTTT. Based on the CDR3 plus reference TRBV28 and TRBJ2-2, the full variable domain is DVKVTQSSRYLVKRTGEKVFLECVQDMDHENMFWYRQDPGLGLRLIYFSYDVKMKEKGDIPEGYSVSREKKERFSLILESASTNQTSMYLCATQAGGGSNTGELFFGEGSRLTVL.

This clone was found a few times. This rearrangement joins TRBV28 to TRBJ2-2, with D possibly being TRBD1 (6 bases). The germline V gene encodes CDR1 MDHEN and CDR2 SYDVKM. The CDR3 loop spans 15 amino acids. V was clipped by 7 bases and J by 3 bases, with 15 bases between them. The CDR3 loop is CASKTRTVYTGELFF. The CDR3 DNA reads as TGTGCCAGCAAAACAAGGACAGTTTACACCGGGGAGCTGTTTTTT.

This sequence joins TRBV2 and TRBJ1-2; possibly TRBD1 for D (5 bases). The V gene's germline CDR1 is SNHLY and CDR2 FYNNEI. This CDR3 has 13 amino acids. Deletions cut 1 base from V and 4 bases from J, with 7 bases between. DNA of the CDR3: TGTGCCAGCAGTGAAGACAGGATCTATGGCTACACCTTC. This codes for CASSEDRIYGYTF.

This clone was detected ten times or more. The J gene is TRBJ2-3, the V gene TRBV7-9; D unclear. V shed 5 bases and J shed 7 bases, with 10 bases lying between them. Per germline, CDR1 SEHNR and CDR2 FQNEAQ (reference sequence). This CDR3 has 12 amino acids. CDR3: CASSPDPNTQYF. CDR3 coding DNA: TGTGCCAGCAGCCCAGACCCAAATACGCAGTATTTT.

This chain uses TRBV28 with TRBJ2-2; possibly TRBD2 for D (6 bases). Per germline, CDR1 MDHEN and CDR2 SYDVKM. The CDR3 is made up of 16 amino acids. Trimming shortened V by 7 bases and J by 6 bases, and 21 bases separated the two germline ends. The CDR3 is CASTTEEGWWSGELFF. Here the CDR3 DNA reads TGTGCCAGCACTACTGAGGAGGGTTGGTGGTCCGGGGAGCTGTTTTTT.

The chain combines TRBV14 with TRBJ1-2; D perhaps matches TRBD1 (5 bases). V was clipped by 5 bases and J by 8 bases, with 15 bases between them. Per germline, CDR1 SGHDN and CDR2 FVKESK. The CDR3 is 13 amino acids. CDR3 in amino acids: CASSTRQLLGYTF. DNA for the CDR3: TGTGCCAGCAGCACCCGACAGTTGTTGGGCTACACCTTC.

CDR3 in DNA: TGTGCCAGCACCTCTTGGGGGAGGCTTGGCTACACCTTC. Amino acid sequence: CASTSWGRLGYTF. This rearrangement joins TRBV28 to TRBJ1-2; tentatively, D is TRBD1 (5 bases). Germline V CDR1 and CDR2: MDHEN, SYDVKM. V was shortened by 7 bases and J by 7 bases, with 16 bases between the two germline ends. The CDR3 covers 13 residues.

V is TRBV2 and J is TRBJ2-2, with D hard to call. V lost 5 bases, J lost 1 base, and 8 bases lay in between. The CDR3 spans 14 residues. Germline V gene data show CDR1 as SNHLY and CDR2 as FYNNEI. CDR3: CASSRSWNTGELFF. DNA for the CDR3: TGTGCCAGCAGTCGTTCCTGGAACACCGGGGAGCTGTTTTTT.

J is TRBJ1-5 and V is TRBV20-1, with TRBD1 matching 9 bases. This CDR3 region has 15 residues. The junction had 7 bases not matched to a gene; V was cut back by 0 bases and J by 7 bases. The germline V gene has CDR1 DFQATT and CDR2 SNEGSKA (reference sequence). The CDR3 loop is CSARDGTGSSQPQHF. CDR3 in DNA: TGCAGTGCTAGAGACGGGACAGGGTCGAGCCAGCCCCAGCATTTT.